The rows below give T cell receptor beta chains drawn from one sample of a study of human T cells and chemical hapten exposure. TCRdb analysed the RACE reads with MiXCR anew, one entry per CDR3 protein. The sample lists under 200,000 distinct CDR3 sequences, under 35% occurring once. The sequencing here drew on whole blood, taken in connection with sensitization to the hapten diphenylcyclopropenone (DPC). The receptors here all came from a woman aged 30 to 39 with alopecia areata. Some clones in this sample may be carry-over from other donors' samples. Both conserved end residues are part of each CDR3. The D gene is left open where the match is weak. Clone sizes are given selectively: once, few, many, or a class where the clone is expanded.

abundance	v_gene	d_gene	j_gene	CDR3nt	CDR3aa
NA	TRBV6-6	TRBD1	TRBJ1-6	TGTGCCAGCAGTACCGCACAGGGGTGGTCCTATAATTCACCCCTCCACTTT	CASSTAQGWSYNSPLHF
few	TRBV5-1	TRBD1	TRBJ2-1	TGCGCCAGCCGACGGGGACAGGGTAGGAATGAGCAGTTCTTC	CASRRGQGRNEQFF
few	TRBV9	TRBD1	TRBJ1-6	TGTGCCAGCAGCGTAAAGGGAGGGGGCAACGATTCACCCCTCCACTTT	CASSVKGGGNDSPLHF
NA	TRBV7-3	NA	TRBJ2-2	TGTGCCAGCAGCCCCCTGAACCCAAACACCGGGGAGCTGTTTTTT	CASSPLNPNTGELFF
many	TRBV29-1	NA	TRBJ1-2	TGCAGCGTTGAGGAGTTGCGGAGCTATGGCTACACCTTC	CSVEELRSYGYTF
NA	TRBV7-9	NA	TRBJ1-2	TGTGCCAGCAGCTTATCAGGGGCTGACGGCTACACCTTC	CASSLSGADGYTF
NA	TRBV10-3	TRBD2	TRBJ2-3	TGTGCCATCAGACCCGGGACTAGCGGGACAGATACGCAGTATTTT	CAIRPGTSGTDTQYF
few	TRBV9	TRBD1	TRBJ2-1	TGTGCCAGCAGCGCGACAGGGTACAATGAGCAGTTCTTC	CASSATGYNEQFF
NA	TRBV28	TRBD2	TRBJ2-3	TGTGCCAGCACTTCCTCGGGACTAGCTGTGAGAACGCAGTATTTT	CASTSSGLAVRTQYF
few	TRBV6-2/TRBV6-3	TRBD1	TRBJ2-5	TGTGCCAGCGGGACAGCCTTTGAAGAGACCCAGTACTTC	CASGTAFEETQYF
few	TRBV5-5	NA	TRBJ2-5	TGTGCCAGCAGCTTGACCCAAGAGACCCAGTACTTC	CASSLTQETQYF
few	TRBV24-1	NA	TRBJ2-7	TGTGCCACCAGTGACCACGGTTACGAGCAGTACTTC	CATSDHGYEQYF
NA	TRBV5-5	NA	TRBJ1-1	TGTGCCAGCAGCTTGGGGGGGTCTTCCTTCGTGGCTTTCTTT	CASSLGGSSFVAFF
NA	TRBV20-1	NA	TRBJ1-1	TGCAGTGCTAGAGCTCTGAACACTGAAGCTTTCTTT	CSARALNTEAFF
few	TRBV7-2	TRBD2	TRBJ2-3	TGTGCCAGCAGCCAGCGGGGGGCCGGGGGTACGCAGTATTTT	CASSQRGAGGTQYF
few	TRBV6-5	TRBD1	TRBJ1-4	TGTGCCAGCAGGACAGGGGGGGCGAGGGCTAATGAAAAACTGTTTTTT	CASRTGGARANEKLFF
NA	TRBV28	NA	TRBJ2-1	TGTGCCAGCACCACGTGGTCGGGCTCCTACAATGAGCAGTTCTTC	CASTTWSGSYNEQFF
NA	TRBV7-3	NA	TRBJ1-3	TGTGCCAGCAGCTTAACTCTAGGAAACACCATATATTTT	CASSLTLGNTIYF